Here is one T cell receptor beta chain with its context. Its antigen is as yet unknown. The data derive from a study of post-analysis software for immune sequencing data. Overall study: In terms of disease course, relapsing-remitting, secondary progressive and progressive-relapsing multiple sclerosis were included. Study-wide findings and caveats: Included in a set of roughly five TRBV segments more frequent in patients than controls were TRBV5-6, TRBV5-1 and TRBV20-1.

The CDR3 covers 15 residues. Trimming cost V 5 bases and J 5 bases, with 19 bases left between them. Unique molecular identifiers had been added to the TCR beta cDNA libraries. TCRdb reprocessed the PCR reads via MiXCR and lists one record per CDR3 protein. The sample lists 740,000 or so distinct CDR3 sequences; roughly half were seen once. This TCR came from a girl aged 10 to 17 with multiple sclerosis. The chain recombines TRBV6-7 with TRBJ2-7; perhaps D is TRBD1 or TRBD2 (5 bases each). Being an ORF, TRBV6-7 has a function that is uncertain. The specimen sequenced was blood. The CDR3 sequence: CASSPGTVRPHEQYF. The DNA of the CDR3 is TGTGCCAGCAGTCCAGGGACGGTACGCCCTCACGAGCAGTACTTC.